A selection of T cell receptor beta chains follows, all from one sample in a study of CD8 T cells in ankylosing spondylitis. Using its own MiXCR run on the 5' RACE reads, TCRdb lists one record per CDR3 protein. This table has approximately 400,000 distinct CDR3 sequences, under 20% appearing once. The sequencing sample was made of blood, either unsorted or a sorted T cell fraction (not recorded which). Receptor source: a male donor with ankylosing spondylitis. Both conserved end residues are part of each CDR3. Each record gives: clone size, V gene, J gene, D gene, CDR3 protein, CDR3 DNA. The D gene is left open where the match is weak. The size of a clone is reported for some rows only, either as once, few or many, or as a class for expanded clones.

size: few
V: TRBV20-1
J: TRBJ1-1
D: .
CDR3: CSARSRGQAFF
DNA: TGCAGTGCTAGAAGCAGGGGACAAGCTTTCTTT

size: few
V: TRBV4-2
J: TRBJ1-5
D: TRBD1
CDR3: CASSQGQGVSNQPQHF
DNA: TGTGCCAGCAGCCAAGGACAGGGTGTAAGCAATCAGCCCCAGCATTTT

size: .
V: TRBV20-1
J: TRBJ2-2
D: TRBD1
CDR3: CSARTGWSTGELFF
DNA: TGCAGTGCTCGGACAGGGTGGAGCACCGGGGAGCTGTTTTTT

size: .
V: TRBV3-1
J: TRBJ2-5
D: .
CDR3: CASSRFDRLDETQYF
DNA: TGTGCCAGCAGCAGATTTGACAGGCTGGACGAGACCCAGTACTTC

size: .
V: TRBV30
J: TRBJ1-1
D: .
CDR3: CAWSPTENTEAFF
DNA: TGTGCCTGGAGTCCGACAGAGAACACTGAAGCTTTCTTT

size: many
V: TRBV24-1
J: TRBJ1-1
D: .
CDR3: CATSSRNTEAFF
DNA: TGTGCCACCAGTAGCCGGAACACTGAAGCTTTCTTT

size: .
V: TRBV10-3
J: TRBJ2-7
D: .
CDR3: CAISESSGPPYEQYF
DNA: TGTGCCATCAGTGAGTCGAGTGGGCCGCCCTACGAGCAGTACTTC

size: many
V: TRBV3-1
J: TRBJ1-2
D: TRBD1
CDR3: CASSQGDSGRSYGYTF
DNA: TGTGCCAGCAGCCAAGGGGACAGCGGGAGGTCATATGGCTACACCTTC

size: once
V: TRBV15
J: TRBJ2-7
D: .
CDR3: CATSSVPAGTWGQYF
DNA: TGTGCCACCAGCTCCGTTCCCGCCGGGACCTGGGGGCAGTACTTC

size: many
V: TRBV4-2
J: TRBJ2-1
D: TRBD2
CDR3: CASSQPLAGEQFF
DNA: TGTGCCAGCAGCCAACCACTAGCGGGTGAGCAGTTCTTC

size: many
V: TRBV4-1
J: TRBJ2-3
D: TRBD2
CDR3: CASSQGVSGGVADTQYF
DNA: TGCGCCAGCAGCCAAGGCGTAAGCGGGGGGGTGGCAGATACGCAGTATTTT

size: once
V: TRBV4-1
J: TRBJ2-5
D: .
CDR3: CASSQMSGGRETQYF
DNA: TGCGCCAGCAGCCAAATGTCCGGGGGGCGGGAGACCCAGTACTTC

size: .
V: TRBV18
J: TRBJ1-1
D: TRBD1
CDR3: CASSPRVRTGVMNTEAFF
DNA: TGTGCCAGCTCACCACGGGTTCGGACAGGGGTCATGAACACTGAAGCTTTCTTT

size: few
V: TRBV5-6
J: TRBJ2-3
D: .
CDR3: CASSYQVWDTDTQYF
DNA: TGTGCCAGCAGCTATCAGGTTTGGGACACAGATACGCAGTATTTT

size: many
V: TRBV10-3
J: TRBJ2-7
D: .
CDR3: CAISESVGGYSYEQYF
DNA: TGTGCCATCAGTGAGTCGGTCGGTGGCTACTCCTACGAGCAGTACTTC

size: .
V: TRBV5-1
J: TRBJ2-1
D: .
CDR3: CAGSSGPTSSYNEQFF
DNA: TGCGCCGGCAGCTCAGGGCCCACGAGCTCCTACAATGAGCAGTTCTTC

size: .
V: TRBV20-1
J: TRBJ2-3
D: TRBD2
CDR3: CSARVIGLARSDTQYF
DNA: TGCAGTGCTAGAGTTATAGGACTAGCTCGCTCAGATACGCAGTATTTT

size: .
V: TRBV7-2
J: TRBJ1-3
D: TRBD1
CDR3: CASSRTGDGGNTIYF
DNA: TGTGCCAGCAGCCGGACAGGGGATGGTGGAAACACCATATATTTT